The clone carrying this T cell receptor beta chain came up many times. The sample originates from a study of identical twins' blood T cells. Whole-study context: Roughly 50 million reads covered roughly 6 alpha-chain and roughly 6 beta-chain libraries.

Libraries were made from RNA as TCR cDNA, using a modified protocol. Both ends of each TCR cDNA library bore sample-specific barcodes. Original processing notes: Each donor had about 100,000 to nearly 550,000 clonotypes. TCRdb itself ran the 5' RACE reads through MiXCR, one entry per CDR3 protein. The V and J calls were not made by the authors but by TCRdb's processing. Among fewer than 450,000 distinct CDR3 sequences, about 28% were seen once, and the ten largest hold around 5.6%. The germline V gene encodes CDR1 SGDLS and CDR2 YYNGEE. The V end lost 0 bases, the J end lost 0 bases, and 9 bases lay between the germline ends. The CDR3 consists of 15 residues.

Sequenced material: PBMCs. The V and J genes are TRBV9 and TRBJ1-1; tentatively, D is TRBD1 (5 bases). This TCR was recovered from a woman aged 18-55 years in good health. The CDR3 coding sequence is TGTGCCAGCAGCGTAGGTGGGGCGGTGAACACTGAAGCTTTCTTT. Translation gives CASSVGGAVNTEAFF.